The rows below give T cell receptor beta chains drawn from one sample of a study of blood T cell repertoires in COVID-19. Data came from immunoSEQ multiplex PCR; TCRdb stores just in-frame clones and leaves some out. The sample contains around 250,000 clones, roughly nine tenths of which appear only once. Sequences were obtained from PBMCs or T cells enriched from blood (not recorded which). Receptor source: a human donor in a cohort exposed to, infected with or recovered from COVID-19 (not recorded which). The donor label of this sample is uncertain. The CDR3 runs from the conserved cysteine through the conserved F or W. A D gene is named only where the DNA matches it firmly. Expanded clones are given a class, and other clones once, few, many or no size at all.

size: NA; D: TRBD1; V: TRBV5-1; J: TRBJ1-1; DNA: TGCGCCAGCAGCGCGGACACAGGGGACACTGAAGCTTTCTTT; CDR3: CASSADTGDTEAFF
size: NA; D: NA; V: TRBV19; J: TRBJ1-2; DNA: TGTGCCAGTAGTTTCCGGACAGCGAGAGCTAACTATGGCTACACCTTC; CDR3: CASSFRTARANYGYTF
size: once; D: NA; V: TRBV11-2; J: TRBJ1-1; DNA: TGTGCCAGCAGCTTAGGCAGGGTAACTGAAGCTTTCTTT; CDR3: CASSLGRVTEAFF
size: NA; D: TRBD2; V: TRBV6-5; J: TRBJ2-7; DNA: TGTGCCAGCAGTTACTCGGAACTAGCGGGGGCCTACGAGCAGTACTTC; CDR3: CASSYSELAGAYEQYF
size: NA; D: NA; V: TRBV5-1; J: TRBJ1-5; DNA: TGCGCCAGCAGCATGGTTGAGGGGGTTAAGCCCCAGCATTTT; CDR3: CASSMVEGVKPQHF
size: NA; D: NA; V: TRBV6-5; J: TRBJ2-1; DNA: TGTGCCACCCTGAGGGGGAGTGAGCAGTTCTTC; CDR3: CATLRGSEQFF
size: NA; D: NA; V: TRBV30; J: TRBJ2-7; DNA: TGTGCCTGGATGGCGGTTCCCTACGAGCAGTACTTC; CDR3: CAWMAVPYEQYF
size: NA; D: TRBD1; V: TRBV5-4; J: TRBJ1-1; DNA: TGTGCCAGCAGCTTGGACAGGGGGAACACTGAAGCTTTCTTT; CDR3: CASSLDRGNTEAFF
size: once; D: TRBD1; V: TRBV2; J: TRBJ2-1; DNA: TGTGCCAGCAGTGAAGTTTCGGGACAGGGGTTGGCTGAGCAGTTCTTC; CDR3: CASSEVSGQGLAEQFF
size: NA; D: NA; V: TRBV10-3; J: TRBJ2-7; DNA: TGTGCCCATCAGGCGGGACAGAGTCCCTCCTACGAGCAGTACTTC; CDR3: CAHQAGQSPSYEQYF
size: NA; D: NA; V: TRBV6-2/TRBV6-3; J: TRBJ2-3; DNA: TGTGCCAGCAGTTACTCTCCTGGACAGTTTAGCACAGATACGCAGTATTTT; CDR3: CASSYSPGQFSTDTQYF
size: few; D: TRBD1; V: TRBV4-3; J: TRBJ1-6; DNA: TGCGCCAGCAGCCCGGGACAGGGTGGGTCCCTCCACTTT; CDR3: CASSPGQGGSLHF
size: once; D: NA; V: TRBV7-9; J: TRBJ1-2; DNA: TGTGCCAGCAGCTTATTGCAGGGATCTGGCTACACCTTC; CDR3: CASSLLQGSGYTF
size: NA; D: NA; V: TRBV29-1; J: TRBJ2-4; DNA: TGCAGCGTCGTAGCCAAAAACATTCAGTACTTC; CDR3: CSVVAKNIQYF
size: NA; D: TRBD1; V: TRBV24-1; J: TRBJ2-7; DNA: TGTGCCACCAGTGATTGGGGACAGGGAGAGCAGTACTTC; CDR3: CATSDWGQGEQYF
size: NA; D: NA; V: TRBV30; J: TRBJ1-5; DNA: TGTGCCTGGTGGTCTGGGCATAGCAATCAGCCCCAGCATTTT; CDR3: CAWWSGHSNQPQHF
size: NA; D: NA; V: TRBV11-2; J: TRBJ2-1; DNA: TGTGCCAGCAGCTTAGATGGGGGGACAGTCACAGAATTATACAATGAGCAGTTCTTC; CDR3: CASSLDGGTVTELYNEQFF
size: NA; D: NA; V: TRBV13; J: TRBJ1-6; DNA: TGTGCCAGCAGCTTAGGGACTATGGGGGGTCAAGAATCACCCCTCCACTTT; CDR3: CASSLGTMGGQESPLHF
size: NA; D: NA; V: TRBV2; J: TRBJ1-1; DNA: TGTGCCTCTCAAGAACAGATGAACACTGAAGCTTTCTTT; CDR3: CASQEQMNTEAFF
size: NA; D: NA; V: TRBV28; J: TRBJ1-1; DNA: TGTGCCAGCAGTCTTAGGAACACTGAAGCTTTCTTT; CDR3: CASSLRNTEAFF
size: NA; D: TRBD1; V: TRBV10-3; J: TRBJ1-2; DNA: TGTGCCATCAGTGTGAACAGGGGGCACTATGGCTACACCTTC; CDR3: CAISVNRGHYGYTF
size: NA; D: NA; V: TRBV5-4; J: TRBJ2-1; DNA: TGTGCCAGCAGTCCTGCGGGGGCCGATCACAATGAGCAGTTCTTC; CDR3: CASSPAGADHNEQFF